Listed below are T cell receptor beta chains from one sample, sequenced in a study of cytomegalovirus exposure and HLA in healthy donors. Here immunoSEQ multiplex PCR was the method, and the copy in TCRdb shows in-frame clones only, minus some. The sample holds around 130,000 clones, about 78% seen once. What was sequenced was PBMCs. The receptors come from a man aged 50 or older in good health and CMV-seronegative. The CDR3 runs from the conserved cysteine through the conserved F or W. The D gene is left open where the match is weak. Clone size, where shown, is once, few, many, or a class for clones that have expanded.

V	J	size	D	length	DNA	CDR3
TRBV6-6	TRBJ2-7	few	TRBD1	14	TGTGCCAGCAGGCCCACCCGGGACAGGGTCGAGCAGTACTTC	CASRPTRDRVEQYF
TRBV10-3	TRBJ1-2	-	-	16	TGTGCCATCAGTGAGTCTCCAGTTCTCCCGAACTATGGCTACACCTTC	CAISESPVLPNYGYTF
TRBV18	TRBJ1-1	-	TRBD1	17	TGTGCCAGCTCACCAATCTTAGGACAGGGGCCGTACACTGAAGCTTTCTTT	CASSPILGQGPYTEAFF
TRBV10-2	TRBJ2-1	-	TRBD2	15	TGCGCCAGCAGTTTGTCGACTAGCGGGAGTTCAGAGCAGTTCTTC	CASSLSTSGSSEQFF
TRBV27	TRBJ2-4	-	TRBD1	19	TGTGCCAGCAGTTTCGTAGGGGCGGGATCGGACAGGGGCAAAAACATTCAGTACTTC	CASSFVGAGSDRGKNIQYF
TRBV29-1	TRBJ1-2	-	-	10	TGCAGCGTGGACAGAGATGGCTACACCTTC	CSVDRDGYTF
TRBV29-1	TRBJ2-1	-	-	13	TGCAGCGTTGAACAGGGAGGAGGGAATGAGCAGTTCTTC	CSVEQGGGNEQFF
TRBV10-2	TRBJ2-7	-	TRBD2	10	TGCGCAAGCGGGAGACCCGAGCAGTACTTC	CASGRPEQYF
TRBV18	TRBJ1-2	-	TRBD1	13	TGTGCCAGCTCTTCGGACAGGGACGAGGGCTACACCTTC	CASSSDRDEGYTF
TRBV9	TRBJ2-3	-	-	14	TGTGCCAGCAGCGTAAAAGGGGACACAGATACGCAGTATTTT	CASSVKGDTDTQYF
TRBV6-6	TRBJ2-7	-	-	13	TGTGCCAGCAGTTTGATACAGGGTGACGAGCAGTACTTC	CASSLIQGDEQYF
TRBV5-6	TRBJ2-5	-	TRBD2	17	TGTGCCAGCAGCTTGGGGCTAGCGGGAGGAATGAAAGAGACCCAGTACTTC	CASSLGLAGGMKETQYF
TRBV5-6	TRBJ1-2	-	TRBD1	14	TGTGCCGGCAGCTTGGATACGACAGGGCTTGGCTACACCTTC	CAGSLDTTGLGYTF
TRBV10-2	TRBJ1-1	many	-	13	TGCGCCAGCAGGGGGGACTTGAACACTGAAGCTTTCTTT	CASRGDLNTEAFF
TRBV29-1	TRBJ1-2	-	TRBD1	14	TGCAGCGTTTTTTCGACAGGGCCTAACTATGGCTACACCTTC	CSVFSTGPNYGYTF
TRBV5-1	TRBJ2-2	few	TRBD2	16	TGCGCCAGCAGCTTGGTAGGGACTACGAACACCGGGGAGCTGTTTTTT	CASSLVGTTNTGELFF
TRBV30	TRBJ1-1	-	-	14	TGTGCCTGGAGTGTAGGGGTCGGATACACTGAAGCTTTCTTT	CAWSVGVGYTEAFF